The 21 T cell receptor beta chains listed next were all sequenced from one sample in a study of blood T cell repertoires in COVID-19. Produced via immunoSEQ multiplex PCR; TCRdb's table is partial and in-frame only. This sample has 50,000 to 80,000 clones, with under 90% found just once. Sequencing was performed on peripheral blood. The receptors stem from a man between 60 and 70 years old with acute or convalescent COVID-19.

V usage is TRBV29-1 and J usage is TRBJ1-1; D is undetermined. Germline CDR1 is SQVTM and CDR2 is ANQGSEA. The CDR3 spans 11 residues. The CDR3 here is CIGRVNTEAFF. The CDR3 DNA reads TGCATCGGGAGGGTGAACACTGAAGCTTTCTTT.

The rearrangement uses TRBV7-2 and TRBJ2-7; D is uncertain. Germline lookup yields CDR1 SGHTA and CDR2 FQGNSA. V lost 1 base and J 6 bases, leaving 7 bases between the germline ends. The CDR3 covers 12 residues. The CDR3 DNA is TGTGCCAGCAGCTTAGGGCCTGGCGAGCAGTACTTC. Amino acid sequence: CASSLGPGEQYF.

This sequence joins TRBV3-1 (or the pseudogene TRBV3-2) and TRBJ1-2, with D perhaps matching TRBD1 (6 bases). Trimming left V 2 bases short and J 0 bases short, with 16 bases between. CDR3 length: 17 residues. CDR1 LGHDT and CDR2 YNNKEL come from the germline V gene (reference sequence). The CDR3 here is CASSQLTGLGANYGYTF. CDR3 DNA sequence: TGTGCCAGCAGCCAATTGACAGGCCTTGGAGCTAACTATGGCTACACCTTC.

The chain combines TRBV21-1 with TRBJ2-3; the listed D gene, TRBD2, was not tested against the DNA. TRBV21-1 is a pseudogene locus. This CDR3 has 16 residues. This CDR3 is CASSKARLAATDTQYF. DNA for the CDR3: TGTGCCAGCAGCAAAGCGAGACTAGCGGCAACAGATACGCAGTATTTT.

This chain links TRBV5-6 with TRBJ2-3; the D is unclear. Germline V gene sequence: CDR1 SGHDT, CDR2 YYEEEE. The CDR3 length is 15 residues. V shed 4 bases and J shed 4 bases, with 16 bases lying between them. In DNA, the CDR3 is TGTGCCAGCAGCCCTAGGCCCAGCTGGGCAGATACGCAGTATTTT. Amino acids: CASSPRPSWADTQYF.

This chain connects TRBV6-5 to TRBJ1-1, with 9 bases lining up with TRBD1. The J segment lost 7 bases and the V segment lost 7 bases, leaving 13 bases of the junction unmatched. This CDR3 has 15 residues. CDR1 and CDR2 (germline): MNHEY, SVGAGI. CDR3 sequence reads: CASTPMGQGTVEAFF. The CDR3 nucleotides read TGTGCCAGCACCCCCATGGGACAGGGAACGGTTGAAGCTTTCTTT.

In its sample, this clone was seen once. The gene calls are TRBV27 and TRBJ1-2; the D is unclear. Per the germline V gene, CDR1 is MNHEY and CDR2 is SMNVEV (reference sequence). The V and J ends lost 5 bases and 8 bases respectively, with 15 bases between them. CDR3 length: 13 amino acids. In nucleotides, the CDR3 is TGTGCCAGCAGTCCCCCCGAGGGTAGGGGCTACACCTTC. As protein: CASSPPEGRGYTF.

This chain joins TRBV5-1 and TRBJ1-1; a weak D match, TRBD1 (6 bases). The CDR3 loop spans 17 amino acids. Germline loops: CDR1 SGHRS, CDR2 YFSETQ. V was shortened by 0 bases and J by 0 bases, with 15 bases between the two germline ends. The CDR3, as DNA: TGCGCCAGCAGCTTGGCACAGGGTGGGGCGATGAACACTGAAGCTTTCTTT. This translates into CASSLAQGGAMNTEAFF.

The chain recombines TRBV5-1 with TRBJ2-5; 7 bases fit TRBD2. In germline, CDR1 is SGHRS, CDR2 YFSETQ. CDR3 length: 14 amino acids. The junction had 13 bases not matched to a gene; V was cut back by 10 bases and J by 4 bases. The CDR3 bases are TGCGCCTCCCGGGGGGTAGGATCGGTAGAGACCCAGTACTTC. Its protein is CASRGVGSVETQYF.

This clone appeared a single time. The V and J genes are TRBV3-1 (or the pseudogene TRBV3-2) and TRBJ1-6, with 9 bases lining up with TRBD1. V was pared by 4 bases and J by 7 bases, with 2 bases of the junction left unmatched. CDR1 and CDR2 (germline): LGHDT, YNNKEL (reference sequence). This CDR3 spans 14 amino acids. The CDR3 nucleotides read TGTGCCAGCAGCCCGGACAGGGGAAATTCACCCCTCCACTTT. Protein: CASSPDRGNSPLHF.

The chain is built from TRBV5-6 and TRBJ2-3, with D unresolved. CDR1 and CDR2 (germline): SGHDT, YYEEEE. Trimming cost V 2 bases and J 1 base, with 11 bases left between them. The CDR3 totals 15 residues. CDR3 loop: CASSFAASGTDTQYF. The CDR3 coding sequence is TGTGCCAGCAGCTTCGCGGCTAGTGGCACAGATACGCAGTATTTT.

J is TRBJ2-3 and V is TRBV5-1, with D possibly TRBD1 on 5 matching bases. V lost 5 bases to trimming and J lost 0 bases, with 10 bases between them. This CDR3 region has 14 residues. The germline gives CDR1 SGHRS, CDR2 YFSETQ. The CDR3 spells CASSQTVSTDTQYF. The CDR3 bases are TGCGCCAGCAGTCAGACAGTCAGCACAGATACGCAGTATTTT. The variable domain in full, completed from reference TRBV5-1 and TRBJ2-3, reads KAGVTQTPRYLIKTRGQQVTLSCSPISGHRSVSWYQQTPGQGLQFLFEYFSETQRNKGNFPGRFSGRQFSNSRSEMNVSTLELGDSALYLCASSQTVSTDTQYFGPGTRLTVL.

The rearrangement links TRBV3-1 (or the pseudogene TRBV3-2) to TRBJ2-1; 9 bases fit TRBD1. V trimming: 4 bases; J trimming: 6 bases; junction bases outside the gene matches: 10. The CDR3 is made up of 16 amino acids. CDR1 and CDR2 (germline): LGHDT, YNNKEL (reference sequence). The CDR3 is CASSLTGGAGGNEQFF. In nucleotides, the CDR3 is TGTGCCAGCAGCCTAACAGGGGGCGCTGGGGGCAATGAGCAGTTCTTC.

The chain couples TRBV6-5 to TRBJ2-4; 8 bases align to TRBD2. The CDR3 extends over 15 amino acids. Germline loops: CDR1 MNHEY, CDR2 SVGAGI. Losses at the gene ends were 0 bases for V and 7 bases for J; bases not matched to a gene: 5. The DNA for the CDR3 is TGTGCCAGCAGTTACTCGGCGGGGGGCGGGAACATTCAGTACTTC. Translating it yields CASSYSAGGGNIQYF.

The chain combines TRBV9 with TRBJ1-4; D call uncertain. With 0 bases removed from V and 8 bases from J, the gap between germline ends came to 11 bases. CDR3 length equals 14 residues. Per the germline V gene, CDR1 is SGDLS and CDR2 is YYNGEE. CDR3 in DNA: TGTGCCAGCAGCGTAGGGAGGGAGGGAGAAAAACTGTTTTTT. This encodes CASSVGREGEKLFF.

The V call is TRBV15, the J call TRBJ1-5; 7 bases map to TRBD1. This CDR3 contains 16 residues. Germline loops: CDR1 LNHNV, CDR2 YYDKDF (reference sequence). V was clipped by 3 bases and J by 0 bases; unmatched bases: 5. The CDR3 DNA reads as TGTGCCACCAGCAGTCTACAGGGGTATAGCAATCAGCCCCAGCATTTT. This translates into CATSSLQGYSNQPQHF.

This CDR3 is CASSMGHLNYGYTF. CDR3 coding DNA: TGTGCCAGTAGTATGGGACACTTAAACTATGGCTACACCTTC. The gene calls are TRBV19 and TRBJ1-2, with D possibly TRBD1 on 6 matching bases. V was clipped by 3 bases and J by 2 bases, with 10 bases between them. CDR1 is LNHDA and CDR2 is SQIVND in the germline V gene (reference sequence). There are 14 residues in the CDR3.

The CDR3 spells CSVVLGGGYTF. Written as DNA, the CDR3 is TGCAGCGTTGTCCTAGGAGGCGGCTACACCTTC. The chain is built from TRBV29-1 and TRBJ1-2; D not resolved. The CDR3 covers 11 residues. The germline CDR1 and CDR2 sequences are SQVTM and ANQGSEA. Trimming removed 4 bases at V and 8 bases at J, with 11 bases between.

The chain uses TRBV6-5 and TRBJ1-5; D unresolved. Germline V gene data show CDR1 as MNHEY and CDR2 as SVGAGI. The CDR3 covers 14 residues. The V gene lost 7 bases and the J gene lost 3 bases, with 13 bases spanning the gap. Here the CDR3 DNA reads TGTGCCAGCACACGATCACAGAACAATCAGCCCCAGCATTTT. Translating it yields CASTRSQNNQPQHF.

The chain joins TRBV5-4 to TRBJ1-2; a weak D match, TRBD1 (5 bases). There are 13 residues in the CDR3. Trimming shortened V by 5 bases and J by 4 bases, and 12 bases separated the two germline ends. Germline CDR1 and CDR2: SGHNT and YYREEE (reference sequence). The CDR3, as DNA: TGTGCCAGCAGGGGTGACAGACTCTATGGCTACACCTTC. Amino acid sequence: CASRGDRLYGYTF.

V and J are TRBV5-1 and TRBJ2-3; 8 bases are shared with TRBD2. The V gene end was trimmed by 0 bases and the J gene end by 0 bases; junction bases not matched to a gene: 15. This CDR3 region has 20 residues. Germline V gene lookup returns CDR1 SGHRS and CDR2 YFSETQ. The CDR3 region has the DNA TGCGCCAGCAGCTTGGATCTTAGCGGGGACTTTTTTACTAGCACAGATACGCAGTATTTT. Amino acids: CASSLDLSGDFFTSTDTQYF.